The subject of this entry is one T cell receptor (beta chain). The antigen is not known. Generated by immunoSEQ multiplex PCR, the TCRdb table keeps only in-frame clones and is missing some. The data show some 81,000 clones, around 79% seen once. The data stem from a study of cytotoxic CD8 clonotypes in ibrutinib-treated CLL. Background on the study: The patient breakdown showed 11 relapsed/refractory and approximately 14 treatment-naive cases, with about 18 IGHV unmutated. Mean productive templates were around 260,000; mean productive rearrangements were around 86,000. Notes on the study in general: Baseline levels were approached again at progression, after clonality had risen at ibrutinib response. Progressing and sustained-remission patients had different sampling times.

From germline, CDR1 is SQVTM and CDR2 ANQGSEA. With 4 bases removed from V and 7 bases from J, the gap between germline ends came to 17 bases. CDR3 length: 14 amino acids. The source material was PBMCs, sampled after 12 months of ibrutinib treatment. The chain uses TRBV29-1 and TRBJ1-3; D is unresolved. The TCR was taken from a human donor with chronic lymphocytic leukemia. The CDR3 protein is CSVVDRSWDNTIYF. The CDR3 DNA is TGCAGCGTTGTGGACCGCTCATGGGATAACACCATATATTTT.